This is a list of T cell receptor beta chains from one sample in a study of blood T cell repertoires in COVID-19. Profiled with immunoSEQ multiplex PCR; TCRdb holds only in-frame clones, not every one. The sample holds tens of thousands of clones, around nine tenths seen once. The sample consisted of peripheral blood. All receptors come from a woman older than 75 with active or convalescent COVID-19. Both conserved end residues are part of each CDR3. The D gene is left open where the match is weak. Only some rows state a clone size, as once, few, many or a class for expanded clones.

cdr3_length j_call d_call v_call clone_size cdr3_aa cdr3_nt
15 TRBJ1-3 NA TRBV19 NA CASSTRTGSGNTIYF TGTGCCAGTAGTACACGCACAGGGTCTGGAAACACCATATATTTT
12 TRBJ2-3 NA TRBV4-1 NA CASSQGLVVQYF TGCGCCAGCAGCCAAGGACTAGTGGTCCAGTATTTT
16 TRBJ1-2 NA TRBV6-1 NA CASSERGRAPNYGYTF TGTGCCAGCAGTGAACGAGGGAGGGCACCTAACTATGGCTACACCTTC
15 TRBJ2-1 NA TRBV4-2 NA CASSQQTGAYNEQFF TGTGCCAGCAGCCAACAAACGGGGGCCTACAATGAGCAGTTCTTC
16 TRBJ2-5 TRBD2 TRBV4-2 NA CASSQDSLAGRETQYF TGTGCCAGCAGCCAAGATTCGCTAGCGGGGCGGGAGACCCAGTACTTC
16 TRBJ1-6 NA TRBV5-6 once CASSGTGSSYNSPLHF TGTGCCAGCAGCGGAACAGGGAGCTCCTATAATTCACCCCTCCACTTT
12 TRBJ1-1 NA TRBV9 NA CASSGRMGTAFF TGTGCCAGCAGCGGGAGGATGGGCACGGCTTTCTTT
17 TRBJ2-4 NA TRBV28 NA CASSLQFLRDSKNIQYF TGTGCCAGCAGTTTACAGTTCCTGAGGGATTCCAAAAACATTCAGTACTTC
14 TRBJ1-1 TRBD1 TRBV5-8 NA CASRPRQGNTEAFF TGTGCCAGCAGGCCCCGACAGGGGAACACTGAAGCTTTCTTT
17 TRBJ2-2 TRBD2 TRBV2 NA CASSKRWLAGNTGELFF TGTGCCAGCAGTAAGAGGTGGCTAGCGGGGAATACCGGGGAGCTGTTTTTT
15 TRBJ2-7 TRBD1 TRBV5-6 NA CASSWAGTDSYEQYF TGTGCCAGCAGCTGGGCCGGGACAGATTCCTACGAGCAGTACTTC
16 TRBJ2-7 TRBD1 TRBV24-1 NA CATSDWRQGSSYEQYF TGTGCCACCAGTGATTGGCGACAGGGAAGCTCCTACGAGCAGTACTTC
17 TRBJ2-3 TRBD2 TRBV5-1 NA CASSPGTSGGFTDTQYF TGCGCCAGCAGCCCCGGGACTAGCGGGGGATTCACAGATACGCAGTATTTT
13 TRBJ2-7 TRBD1 TRBV12-3/TRBV12-4 NA CASSLDRAYEQYF TGTGCCAGCAGTCTGGACAGGGCCTACGAGCAGTACTTC
15 TRBJ2-5 NA TRBV7-2 NA CASSLADLATETQYF TGTGCCAGCAGCTTAGCGGATCTAGCCACGGAGACCCAGTACTTC
15 TRBJ2-1 TRBD2 TRBV4-3 NA CASSQRTSGGDEQFF TGCGCCAGCAGCCAGAGGACTAGCGGGGGCGATGAGCAGTTCTTC
16 TRBJ1-5 NA TRBV18 NA CASAPWGEYSNQPQHF TGTGCCAGCGCACCATGGGGGGAATATAGCAATCAGCCCCAGCATTTT
16 TRBJ2-2 TRBD2 TRBV6-6 few CASSYPSGGQTGELFF TGTGCCAGCAGTTACCCGTCGGGGGGGCAAACCGGGGAGCTGTTTTTT
14 TRBJ1-3 NA TRBV6-5 NA CASSYSAGGNTIYF TGTGCCAGCAGTTACTCGGCAGGGGGAAACACCATATATTTT
17 TRBJ1-2 TRBD1 TRBV19 NA CASSSLTRGSANYGYTF TGTGCCAGTAGTAGCTTAACCAGGGGGTCAGCTAACTATGGCTACACCTTC
15 TRBJ2-1 NA TRBV5-5 NA CASSLRAGAYNEQFF TGTGCCAGCAGCTTGAGGGCAGGGGCCTACAATGAGCAGTTCTTC
18 TRBJ2-5 TRBD2 TRBV6-2/TRBV6-3 NA CASSYPPRGGRNLETQYF TGTGCCAGCAGTTACCCCCCGCGGGGGGGCCGCAATTTAGAAACCCAGTACTTC
18 TRBJ2-1 TRBD2 TRBV6-2/TRBV6-3 NA CASSFPSSGGAQYNEQFF TGTGCCAGCAGTTTCCCCTCTAGCGGGGGGGCGCAATACAATGAGCAGTTCTTC
16 TRBJ1-5 NA TRBV19 NA CASSIDRRGLNQPQHF TGTGCCAGTAGTATAGACCGACGAGGGCTCAATCAGCCCCAGCATTTT
16 TRBJ2-1 TRBD2 TRBV7-2 NA CASSLGPAGGDNEQFF TGTGCCAGCAGCTTGGGTCCAGCGGGGGGGGACAATGAGCAGTTCTTC
18 TRBJ2-2 NA TRBV5-1 NA CASSPSLGGPSVTGELFF TGCGCCAGCAGCCCTAGCCTCGGCGGGCCTAGTGTCACCGGGGAGCTGTTTTTT
14 TRBJ1-3 NA TRBV28 once CASSFGGSGNTIYF TGTGCCAGCAGTTTCGGCGGGTCCGGAAACACCATATATTTT
15 TRBJ1-2 TRBD1 TRBV2 NA CASSEATGSNYGYTF TGTGCCAGCAGTGAAGCGACAGGGAGCAACTATGGCTACACCTTC
16 TRBJ1-1 NA TRBV27 NA CASRTRGGVGNTEAFF TGTGCCAGCAGGACCCGAGGGGGGGTCGGAAACACTGAAGCTTTCTTT
15 TRBJ2-2 TRBD1 TRBV28 NA CASRTDRGGTGELFF TGTGCCAGCAGGACAGACAGGGGCGGCACCGGGGAGCTGTTTTTT
13 TRBJ1-5 NA TRBV6-5 NA CASSSTGNQPQHF TGTGCCAGCAGTTCTACAGGCAATCAGCCCCAGCATTTT
14 TRBJ2-2 TRBD1 TRBV5-1 once CASSRDRSTGELFF TGCGCCAGCAGCCGGGACAGGTCCACCGGGGAGCTGTTTTTT
15 TRBJ2-3 NA TRBV4-3 NA CASSQDSLSADTQYF TGCGCCAGCAGCCAAGATTCCTTGTCGGCAGATACGCAGTATTTT
17 TRBJ2-2 NA TRBV18 NA CASSPSSTGYDTGELFF TGTGCCAGCTCACCGAGTAGCACGGGGTATGACACCGGGGAGCTGTTTTTT
14 TRBJ1-1 NA TRBV28 NA CASSFRGPRTEAFF TGTGCCAGCAGTTTTCGGGGTCCAAGGACTGAAGCTTTCTTT
14 TRBJ1-2 NA TRBV27 NA CASSLTATNYGYTF TGTGCCAGCAGTTTAACAGCTACAAACTATGGCTACACCTTC
12 TRBJ1-2 NA TRBV10-3 NA CAISDLLFGYTF TGTGCCATCAGTGACCTCCTCTTTGGCTACACCTTC
14 TRBJ1-1 NA TRBV6-1 NA CASSEPGGSPEAFF TGTGCCAGCAGTGAACCCGGCGGGTCTCCTGAAGCTTTCTTT
15 TRBJ2-5 TRBD2 TRBV3-1/TRBV3-2 NA CASSLRGGIKETQYF TGTGCCAGCAGCCTTCGGGGGGGGATCAAGGAGACCCAGTACTTC
15 TRBJ2-7 TRBD1 TRBV9 NA CASSVAGTVNYEQYF TGTGCCAGCAGCGTAGCGGGGACAGTTAACTACGAGCAGTACTTC
15 TRBJ1-5 NA TRBV5-4 NA CASSFDPAGNQPQHF TGTGCCAGCAGCTTCGACCCGGCGGGCAATCAGCCCCAGCATTTT
16 TRBJ2-1 TRBD2 TRBV9 NA CASSVRARGGRGEQFF TGTGCCAGCAGCGTAAGAGCCCGGGGGGGCCGGGGAGAGCAGTTCTTC
12 TRBJ1-5 NA TRBV2 once CASTRGGQPQHF TGTGCCAGCACCAGGGGCGGCCAGCCCCAGCATTTT
18 TRBJ1-5 TRBD1 TRBV19 NA CASSPLSGGQGAEQPQHF TGTGCCAGTAGTCCCCTCAGTGGGGGACAGGGGGCGGAACAGCCCCAGCATTTT
13 TRBJ1-2 NA TRBV28 NA CASGETRRYGYTF TGTGCCAGCGGAGAGACTCGACGATATGGCTACACCTTC
14 TRBJ1-2 TRBD1 TRBV4-1 few CASSPGQGNYGYTF TGCGCCAGCAGCCCAGGACAGGGTAACTATGGCTACACCTTC
14 TRBJ1-4 NA TRBV5-1 NA CASSLGGANEKLFF TGCGCCAGCAGCTTAGGAGGGGCAAATGAAAAACTGTTTTTT
16 TRBJ2-7 TRBD2 TRBV5-1 NA CASSTILAGEPYEQYF TGCGCCAGCAGCACGATACTAGCGGGGGAACCCTACGAGCAGTACTTC
13 TRBJ2-1 NA TRBV5-1 NA CASTPTGGHEQFF TGCGCCAGCACCCCCACCGGGGGTCATGAGCAGTTCTTC
15 TRBJ1-6 NA TRBV25-1 NA CASSGLGGSNSPLHF TGTGCCAGCAGTGGGCTGGGAGGGTCTAATTCACCCCTCCACTTT
15 TRBJ2-2 NA TRBV15 NA CATSRGRTNTGELFF TGTGCCACCAGCAGGGGCAGGACGAACACCGGGGAGCTGTTTTTT
14 TRBJ2-7 NA TRBV28 NA CATKRQVTSYEQYF TGTGCCACTAAAAGGCAGGTCACCTCCTACGAGCAGTACTTC
14 TRBJ2-3 TRBD1 TRBV5-5 NA CASSPPWTGNTQYF TGTGCCAGCAGCCCACCGTGGACAGGGAATACGCAGTATTTT
18 TRBJ2-5 TRBD2 TRBV19 NA CASSMSSGGAIARETQYF TGTGCCAGTAGTATGTCTAGCGGGGGGGCAATCGCCCGGGAGACCCAGTACTTC
13 TRBJ1-5 NA TRBV4-3 NA CASSLTAGQPQHF TGCGCCAGCAGCCTTACCGCGGGTCAGCCCCAGCATTTT